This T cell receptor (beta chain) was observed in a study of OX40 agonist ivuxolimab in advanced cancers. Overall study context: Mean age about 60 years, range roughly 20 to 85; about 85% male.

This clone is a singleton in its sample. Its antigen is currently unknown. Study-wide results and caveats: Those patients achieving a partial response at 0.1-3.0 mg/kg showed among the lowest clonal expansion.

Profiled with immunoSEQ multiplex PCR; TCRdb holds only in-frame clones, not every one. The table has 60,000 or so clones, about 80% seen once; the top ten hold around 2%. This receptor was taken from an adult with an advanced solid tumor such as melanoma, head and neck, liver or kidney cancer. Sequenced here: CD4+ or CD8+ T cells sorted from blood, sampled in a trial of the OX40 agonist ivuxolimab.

This CDR3 reads CASSFRDNNYEQYF. The DNA of the CDR3 is TGTGCCAGCAGTTTCCGGGACAACAACTACGAGCAGTACTTC. J is TRBJ2-7 and V is TRBV27, with D possibly matching TRBD1 (6 bases). The CDR3 covers 14 residues. The ends were cut back, 3 bases at V and 3 bases at J, with 12 bases in the middle. Germline V gives CDR1 MNHEY, CDR2 SMNVEV (reference sequence).